Following are 2 T cell receptor beta chains from one sample sequenced in a study of prognosis after radiotherapy for stage I lung cancer. Multiplex PCR in two rounds served to amplify TCR beta CDR3 from genomic DNA. Primers (each specific to one TRBV or TRBJ gene) were used in first-round PCR. In TCRdb, the multiplex PCR reads were re-called with MiXCR into one record per CDR3 protein. This table holds around 20,000 distinct CDR3 sequences, 45% to 70% found once. The source material was PBMCs, sampled before or after stereotactic body radiation therapy (not recorded which). The origin of the receptors is a donor at least 50 years old with non-small cell lung cancer.

This chain connects TRBV15 to TRBJ2-7, with 12 bases identical to TRBD2. Germline CDR1 is LNHNV and CDR2 is YYDKDF (reference sequence). The V gene end was trimmed by 2 bases and the J gene end by 5 bases; junction bases not matched to a gene: 13. CDR3 length equals 18 residues. As DNA, the CDR3 is TGTGCCACCAGCAGAACCGGGACTAGCGGGTCCTGGAGAGACGAGCAGTACTTC. This codes for CATSRTGTSGSWRDEQYF.

There are many counts of this clonotype. The genes are TRBV7-2 and TRBJ2-6; TRBD2 agrees at 13 bases. This CDR3 is 17 amino acids long. V lost 5 bases to trimming and J lost 3 bases; unmatched junction nucleotides: 4. CDR1 SGHTA and CDR2 FQGNSA come from the germline V gene. CDR3: CASSPGLAGVGANVLTF. In nucleotides, the CDR3 is TGTGCCAGCAGCCCCGGACTAGCGGGAGTTGGGGCCAACGTCCTGACTTTC. Full variable domain (missing parts from reference TRBV7-2 and TRBJ2-6): GAGVSQSPSNKVTEKGKDVELRCDPISGHTALYWYRQSLGQGLEFLIYFQGNSAPDKSGLPSDRFSAERTGGSVSTLTIQRTQQEDSAVYLCASSPGLAGVGANVLTFGAGSRLTVL.